What follows are 17 T cell receptor beta chains derived from one specimen sequenced in a study of cytomegalovirus exposure and HLA in healthy donors. The assay was immunoSEQ multiplex PCR, and TCRdb's table has in-frame clones only and misses some. The sample has approximately 280,000 clones; 65% to 90% are singletons. Material: PBMCs. Source of these receptors: a woman aged 18-29 years in good health and CMV-seronegative.

CDR3 sequence reads: CASSLGRQGNHEQYF. CDR3 coding DNA: TGTGCCAGCAGTTTAGGTAGGCAGGGTAACCACGAGCAGTACTTC. The chain couples TRBV28 to TRBJ2-7, with D possibly being TRBD1 (5 bases). The CDR3 covers 15 residues. Germline-derived CDR1 and CDR2 are MDHEN and SYDVKM. V was clipped by 2 bases and J by 5 bases, with 16 bases between them. The variable domain in full, completed from reference TRBV28 and TRBJ2-7, reads DVKVTQSSRYLVKRTGEKVFLECVQDMDHENMFWYRQDPGLGLRLIYFSYDVKMKEKGDIPEGYSVSREKKERFSLILESASTNQTSMYLCASSLGRQGNHEQYFGPGTRLTVT.

This clone was seen a single time. The chain joins TRBV9 to TRBJ1-5; D gene uncertain. Trimming cost V 0 bases and J 9 bases, with 10 bases left between them. The length of the CDR3 is 13 residues. Per the germline V gene, CDR1 is SGDLS and CDR2 is YYNGEE. The CDR3 loop is CASSVDGERPQHF. In DNA form, the CDR3 reads TGTGCCAGCAGCGTAGATGGAGAAAGGCCCCAGCATTTT.

This chain links TRBV28 with TRBJ1-4; possible D gene TRBD1, 6 bases. V was pared by 1 base and J by 10 bases, with 16 bases between. This CDR3 has 15 amino acids. From germline, CDR1 is MDHEN and CDR2 SYDVKM. CDR3 sequence reads: CASSLSPRGAGKLFF. The CDR3 bases are TGTGCCAGCAGTTTATCCCCCAGGGGTGCGGGAAAACTGTTTTTT.

The rearrangement uses TRBV9 and TRBJ2-7; D possibly corresponds to TRBD2 (5 bases). The CDR3 sequence is 15 residues long. The V and J ends lost 3 bases and 4 bases respectively, with 17 bases between them. CDR1 and CDR2 (germline): SGDLS, YYNGEE. CDR3 amino acids: CASSEGSTRIYEQYF. CDR3 coding DNA: TGTGCCAGCAGCGAAGGGTCCACTAGGATTTACGAGCAGTACTTC.

The CDR3 loop reads CASSSGQGAGTDTQYF. The CDR3 DNA is TGTGCCAGCAGCTCGGGACAGGGGGCGGGCACAGATACGCAGTATTTT. V usage is TRBV5-4 and J usage is TRBJ2-3; 12 bases map to TRBD1. The CDR3 runs to 16 residues. In germline, CDR1 is SGHNT, CDR2 YYREEE (reference sequence). Trimming cost V 3 bases and J 1 base; bases outside gene matches: 3.

Note on this clone: Its ends do not fully match the called genes, so a read error is possible. This CDR3 reads CASSPQGISYNEQFF. CDR3 bases: TGCGCTAGCAGCCCACAGGGTATCTCCTACAATGAGCAGTTCTTC. The gene calls are TRBV5-1 and TRBJ2-1; TRBD1 is a possible D gene (6 bases). The CDR3 extends over 15 amino acids. The V gene's germline CDR1 is SGHRS and CDR2 YFSETQ.

The genes are TRBV5-6 and TRBJ1-1; weak D call: TRBD1 (6 bases). This CDR3 has 11 residues. Between the trimmed V and J ends, which lost 4 bases and 13 bases, there was a span of 14 bases. The germline V gene encodes CDR1 SGHDT and CDR2 YYEEEE. CDR3 sequence (DNA): TGTGCCAGCAGCGTACAGGGAAGAGATTTCTTT. Translating gives CASSVQGRDFF.

This rearrangement joins TRBV30 to TRBJ2-7; no firm D call. V shed 4 bases and J shed 0 bases, with 10 bases lying between them. The CDR3 length is 13 residues. Germline V gene sequence: CDR1 GTSNPN, CDR2 SVGIG (reference sequence). The CDR3 DNA sequence: TGTGCCTGGAATCAGCGACCCTCCTACGAGCAGTACTTC. This sequence encodes CAWNQRPSYEQYF.

In its sample, this clone was seen once. The genes are TRBV6-6 and TRBJ1-2, with TRBD1 matching 7 bases. The CDR3 runs to 15 residues. Trimming removed 4 bases from V and 3 bases from J; junction bases left unmatched: 8. Germline V gene sequence: CDR1 MNHNY, CDR2 SVGAGI (reference sequence). CDR3 loop: CASSLSQGVDYGYTF. The CDR3 region has the DNA TGTGCCAGCAGTTTATCGCAGGGGGTGGACTATGGCTACACCTTC.

The rearrangement joins TRBV5-4 to TRBJ2-7; 11 nucleotides line up with TRBD2. With 4 bases clipped from V and 6 bases from J, the junction kept 12 bases outside the gene matches. Germline V gene sequence: CDR1 SGHNT, CDR2 YYREEE (reference sequence). The CDR3 is made up of 16 amino acids. CDR3 sequence (DNA): TGTGCCAGCAGCCCCAATGAGGGGACTAGCGGCCTCGAGCAGTACTTC. It yields the protein CASSPNEGTSGLEQYF.

CDR3 in DNA: TGTGCCAGCTCACAGGGGGCCGTCAACTATGGCTACACCTTC. Translation gives CASSQGAVNYGYTF. The chain links TRBV18 to TRBJ1-2; TRBD1 matches at 7 bases. CDR1 KGHSH and CDR2 LQKENI come from the germline V gene. The CDR3 has 14 amino acids. V gave up 4 bases and J gave up 2 bases; unmatched junction bases: 4.

This clone showed up just once. This chain links TRBV29-1 with TRBJ2-1; TRBD1 aligns across 9 bases. Germline values: CDR1 SQVTM, CDR2 ANQGSEA. The trim removed 6 bases at V and 0 bases at J, leaving 3 bases unmatched. There are 14 residues in the CDR3. CDR3 loop: CSVGTGLSYNEQFF. CDR3 DNA: TGCAGCGTAGGGACAGGGCTCTCCTACAATGAGCAGTTCTTC.

In nucleotides, the CDR3 is TGTGCCAGCAGCCGGGGACTTAATCAGCCCCAGCATTTT. This gives the protein CASSRGLNQPQHF. This chain links TRBV5-6 with TRBJ1-5, with a possible D match to TRBD1 (5 bases). Trimming removed 4 bases from V and 4 bases from J, with 9 bases in between. This CDR3 is 13 amino acids long. CDR1 and CDR2 (germline): SGHDT, YYEEEE.

CDR3 loop: CASSPTSGSYEQYF. The CDR3 nucleotides are TGTGCCAGCTCACCCACTAGCGGCTCCTACGAGCAGTACTTC. The rearrangement joins TRBV18 to TRBJ2-7; 8 positions agree with TRBD2. The CDR3 spans 14 residues. CDR1 is KGHSH, CDR2 LQKENI, per germline. V dropped 3 bases and J dropped 0; count of bases not matched to a gene: 1.

The chain carries TRBV5-4 and TRBJ2-3; possibly TRBD2 for D (6 bases). The V gene lost 0 bases and the J gene lost 8 bases, with 13 bases spanning the gap. Germline V gene lookup returns CDR1 SGHNT and CDR2 YYREEE (reference sequence). The CDR3 is 14 amino acids. The CDR3: CASSLARLVGTQYF. The DNA of the CDR3 is TGTGCCAGCAGCTTGGCCAGACTAGTCGGTACGCAGTATTTT.

This clone occurred once. The rearrangement joins TRBV9 to TRBJ1-5; D possibly corresponds to TRBD1 (6 bases). CDR1 is SGDLS and CDR2 is YYNGEE in the germline V gene. The V gene lost 3 bases and the J gene lost 3 bases, with 10 bases spanning the gap. The CDR3 length is 14 residues. The CDR3 bases are TGTGCCAGCAGCGGCCGGGACAACAATCAGCCCCAGCATTTT. Translated: CASSGRDNNQPQHF.

The chain employs TRBV7-9 and TRBJ2-7; TRBD2 might be the D (5 bases). The CDR3 is 13 amino acids. Germline CDR1 reads SEHNR; CDR2 reads FQNEAQ (reference sequence). V was clipped by 5 bases and J by 3 bases, with 11 bases between them. The CDR3 protein is CASSAGLFYEQYF. For the CDR3, the DNA is TGTGCCAGCAGCGCCGGACTCTTCTACGAGCAGTACTTC.